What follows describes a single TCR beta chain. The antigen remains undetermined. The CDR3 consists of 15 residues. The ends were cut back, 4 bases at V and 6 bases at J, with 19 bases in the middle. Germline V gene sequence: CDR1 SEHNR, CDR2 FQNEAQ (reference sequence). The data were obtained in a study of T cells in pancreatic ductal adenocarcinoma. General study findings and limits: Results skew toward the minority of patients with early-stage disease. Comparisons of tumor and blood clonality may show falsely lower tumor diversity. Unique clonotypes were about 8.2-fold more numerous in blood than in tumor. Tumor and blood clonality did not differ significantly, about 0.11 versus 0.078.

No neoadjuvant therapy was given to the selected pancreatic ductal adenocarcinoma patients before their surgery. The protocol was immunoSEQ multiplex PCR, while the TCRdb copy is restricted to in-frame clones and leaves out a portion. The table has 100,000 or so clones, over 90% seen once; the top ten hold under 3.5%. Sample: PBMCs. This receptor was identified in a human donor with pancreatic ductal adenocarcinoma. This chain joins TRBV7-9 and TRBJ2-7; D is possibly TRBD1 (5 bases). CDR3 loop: CASSSQGAPWPEQYF. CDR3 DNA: TGTGCCAGCAGCTCCCAGGGTGCCCCTTGGCCCGAGCAGTACTTC.